A single sample is the source of the 3 T cell receptor beta chains below, sequenced in a study of blood T cell repertoires in COVID-19. Clones were read by immunoSEQ multiplex PCR, and TCRdb kept only the in-frame ones, dropping some. The sample carries roughly 80,000 clones, over 75% recorded once. Input material: peripheral blood. The receptors derive from a human donor in a cohort sampled during active COVID-19.

The chain couples TRBV28 to TRBJ2-1; D gene uncertain. In germline, CDR1 is MDHEN, CDR2 SYDVKM. The CDR3 totals 13 residues. This chain's CDR3 is CVTGSPKYNEQFF. The DNA of the CDR3 is TGTGTTACCGGGTCCCCTAAATACAATGAGCAGTTCTTC.

This clone was observed a few times. This sequence joins TRBV9 and TRBJ2-1, with D perhaps matching TRBD2 (5 bases). Germline CDR1 is SGDLS and CDR2 is YYNGEE. The germline V and J ends were trimmed by 0 bases and 1 base, with 8 bases remaining between them. The CDR3 has 15 residues. CDR3 loop: CASSVDEGSYNEQFF. The CDR3, as DNA: TGTGCCAGCAGCGTAGACGAGGGTTCCTACAATGAGCAGTTCTTC.

This clone was observed once. The gene calls are TRBV5-5 and TRBJ1-3, with 7 positions matching TRBD1. Germline lookup yields CDR1 SGHKS and CDR2 YYEKEE (reference sequence). The CDR3 runs to 15 residues. Unmatched junction bases numbered 4, after V lost 0 bases and J lost 4 bases. For the CDR3, the DNA is TGTGCCAGCAGCTTGGAGGGGGCGGCAGGAAACACCATATATTTT. Amino acids: CASSLEGAAGNTIYF.